This T cell receptor (beta chain) was obtained from a study of persistence of HIV-infected CD4 T cells. Study background: Donors were ART-treated; their CMV- and Gag-responding CD4+ T cells were isolated. Two participants gave one leukapheresis sample; others gave up to about 180 mL blood repeatedly.

Comments on this clone: What it recognizes is unknown.

The J segment lost 2 bases and the V segment lost 3 bases, leaving 4 bases of the junction unmatched. This CDR3 comprises 15 residues. Germline V gene data show CDR1 as SGHNT and CDR2 as YYREEE (reference sequence). Sequencing used immunoSEQ version 4 in survey mode. Assay: immunoSEQ multiplex PCR; the TCRdb copy retains only in-frame clones and omits some. Among tens of thousands of clones listed, roughly 80% were seen once. Findings of the study overall: Antigen-responding cells were enriched for degenerate expanded CDR3beta sequences. Compared with CD3/CD28-stimulated cells, CMV- and Gag-responding cells showed lower TCRbeta richness.

Cells were stimulated with overlapping HIV-1 Gag 15-mer peptides. Memory cells lacking CD40L and CD69 with high CD45RO were sorted. The clonotype originates from an adult woman with HIV who was CMV-seropositive. The chain combines TRBV5-4 with TRBJ2-5; 10 bases line up with TRBD2. The sequencing used CD4+ T cells sorted from PBMCs after approximately 19-hour stimulation, collected from a patient who received antiretroviral therapy. The DNA for the CDR3 is TGTGCCAGCAGCTGGGGGACTAGCGTACAAGAGACCCAGTACTTC. Translating gives CASSWGTSVQETQYF.